The 6 T cell receptor beta chains listed next were all sequenced from one sample in a study of T cell repertoires in cytomegalovirus infection. TCRdb ran MiXCR on the reads and lists one entry per CDR3 protein. The sample has some 700,000 distinct CDR3 sequences, 35% seen once. Specimen: PBMCs. Receptor source: a human donor in good health (CMV status not recorded). Some clones in this sample may be carry-over from other donors' samples.

For this clonotype: A much bigger clone sits one base away, suggesting this may be a read error. This chain connects TRBV7-6 to TRBJ2-1; tentatively, D is TRBD2 (5 bases). The length of the CDR3 is 15 residues. Deletions cut 6 bases from V and 4 bases from J, with 16 bases between. CDR1 is SGHVS, CDR2 FNYEAQ, per germline. In DNA form, the CDR3 reads TGTGCCAGCAGTTCCAACGCGAGGGTGTACAATGAGCAGTTCTTC. Residues: CASSSNARVYNEQFF.

This clonotype was seen only once. V usage is TRBV19 and J usage is TRBJ2-1, with no clear D. The CDR3 is 10 amino acids. Germline V gene lookup returns CDR1 LNHDA and CDR2 SQIVND (reference sequence). The ends were cut back, 7 bases at V and 9 bases at J, with 7 bases in the middle. CDR3 region: CASIHTEQFF. The CDR3 region has the DNA TGTGCCAGTATTCACACTGAGCAGTTCTTC.

This clonotype occurred a few times. The V and J genes are TRBV19 and TRBJ1-1; D is uncertain. Trimming removed 3 bases at V and 1 base at J, with 9 bases between. The CDR3 spans 14 residues. Germline lookup yields CDR1 LNHDA and CDR2 SQIVND (reference sequence). As DNA, the CDR3 is TGTGCCAGTAGTATGGGGTACGGGAACACTGAAGCTTTCTTT. The encoded protein is CASSMGYGNTEAFF.

This clonotype was detected only a few times. The rearrangement links TRBV6-6 to TRBJ2-7, with TRBD1 matching over 8 bases. The CDR3 extends over 14 amino acids. V shed 0 bases and J 6 bases; nucleotides not matched to a gene: 4. Germline CDR1 and CDR2: MNHNY and SVGAGI (reference sequence). This chain's CDR3 is CASSYSNTGGEQYF. The CDR3 DNA reads TGTGCCAGCAGTTACTCGAATACAGGGGGCGAGCAGTACTTC.

This clonotype was detected ten times or more. The rearrangement uses TRBV7-9 and TRBJ2-7, with D maybe TRBD2 (6 bases). The CDR3 runs 15 residues. V gave up 7 bases and J gave up 5 bases, with 21 bases separating them. CDR1 and CDR2 from the germline V gene are SEHNR and FQNEAQ (reference sequence). The CDR3 coding sequence is TGTGCCAGCACCAAAGGGTCGGGAGATAACAACGAGCAGTACTTC. It yields the protein CASTKGSGDNNEQYF.

Comments on this clonotype: One base away lies a much larger clone, so this may be a sequencing read error. The chain couples TRBV7-2 to TRBJ2-5; 7 bases are shared with TRBD2. CDR1 and CDR2 (germline): SGHTA, FQGNSA. The trim removed 1 base at V and 4 bases at J, leaving 6 bases unmatched. The CDR3 sequence is 15 residues long. The CDR3 DNA sequence: TGTGCCAGCAGCTTAGGGGCGGGAGTTGTAGAGACCCAGTACTTC. Its protein is CASSLGAGVVETQYF.